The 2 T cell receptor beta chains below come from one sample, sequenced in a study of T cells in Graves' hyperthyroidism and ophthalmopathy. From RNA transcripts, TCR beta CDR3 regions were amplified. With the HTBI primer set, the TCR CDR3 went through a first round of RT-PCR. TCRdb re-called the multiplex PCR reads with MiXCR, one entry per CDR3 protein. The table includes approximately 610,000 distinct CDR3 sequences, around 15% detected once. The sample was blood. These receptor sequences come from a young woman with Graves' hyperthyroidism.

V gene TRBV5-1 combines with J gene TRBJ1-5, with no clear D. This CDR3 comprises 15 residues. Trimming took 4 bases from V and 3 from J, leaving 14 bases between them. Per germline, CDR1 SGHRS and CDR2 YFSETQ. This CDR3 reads CASSLDGAYNQPQHF. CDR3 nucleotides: TGCGCCAGCAGCCTTGACGGCGCTTACAATCAGCCCCAGCATTTT.

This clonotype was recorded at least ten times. The CDR3 region is CASSPTGTTGGYTF. For the CDR3, the DNA is TGTGCCAGCAGCCCAACAGGGACCACTGGAGGCTACACCTTC. This chain uses TRBV7-9 with TRBJ1-2; perhaps TRBD1 as D (6 bases). The CDR3 sequence is 14 residues long. V lost 5 bases and J lost 8, with 18 bases in between. The germline CDR1 and CDR2 sequences are SEHNR and FQNEAQ (reference sequence).